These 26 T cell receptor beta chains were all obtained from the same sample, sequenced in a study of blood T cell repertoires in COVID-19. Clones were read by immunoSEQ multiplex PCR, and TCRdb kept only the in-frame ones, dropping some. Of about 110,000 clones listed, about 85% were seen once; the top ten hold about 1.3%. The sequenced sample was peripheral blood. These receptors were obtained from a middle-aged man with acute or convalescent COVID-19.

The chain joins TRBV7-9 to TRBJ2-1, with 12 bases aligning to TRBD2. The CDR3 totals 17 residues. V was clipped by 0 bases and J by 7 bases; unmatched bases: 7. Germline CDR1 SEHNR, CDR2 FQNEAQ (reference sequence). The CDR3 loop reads CASSLASTSGGWNEQFF. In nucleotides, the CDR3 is TGTGCCAGCAGCTTAGCATCGACTAGCGGGGGTTGGAATGAGCAGTTCTTC.

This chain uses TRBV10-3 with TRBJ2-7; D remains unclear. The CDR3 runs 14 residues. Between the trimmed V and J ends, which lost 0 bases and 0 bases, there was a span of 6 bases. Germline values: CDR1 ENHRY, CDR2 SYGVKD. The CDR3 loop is CAISESTASYEQYF. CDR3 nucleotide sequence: TGTGCCATCAGTGAGTCGACTGCCTCCTACGAGCAGTACTTC.

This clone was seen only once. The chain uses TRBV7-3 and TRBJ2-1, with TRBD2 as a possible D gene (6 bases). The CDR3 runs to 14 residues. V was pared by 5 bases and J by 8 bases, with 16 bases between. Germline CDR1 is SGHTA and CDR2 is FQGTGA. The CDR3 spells CASSPGSATDEQFF. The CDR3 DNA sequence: TGTGCCAGCAGCCCCGGGAGCGCGACGGATGAGCAGTTCTTC. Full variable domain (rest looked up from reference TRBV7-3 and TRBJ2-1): GAGVSQTPSNKVTEKGKYVELRCDPISGHTALYWYRQSLGQGPEFLIYFQGTGAADDSGLPNDRFFAVRPEGSVSTLKIQRTERGDSAVYLCASSPGSATDEQFFGPGTRLTVL.

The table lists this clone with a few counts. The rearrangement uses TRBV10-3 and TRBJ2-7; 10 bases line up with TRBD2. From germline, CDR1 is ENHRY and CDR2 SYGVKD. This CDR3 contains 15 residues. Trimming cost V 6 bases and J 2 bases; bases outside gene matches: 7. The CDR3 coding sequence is TGTGCCATCAGAAACCCCGGGACTAGCGCCTACGAGCAGTACTTC. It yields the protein CAIRNPGTSAYEQYF.

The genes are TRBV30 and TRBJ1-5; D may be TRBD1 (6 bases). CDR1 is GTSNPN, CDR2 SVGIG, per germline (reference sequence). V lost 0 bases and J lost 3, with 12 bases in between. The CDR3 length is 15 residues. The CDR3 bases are TGTGCCTGGAGTGTCGTGACAGGTCTCAATCAGCCCCAGCATTTT. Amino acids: CAWSVVTGLNQPQHF.

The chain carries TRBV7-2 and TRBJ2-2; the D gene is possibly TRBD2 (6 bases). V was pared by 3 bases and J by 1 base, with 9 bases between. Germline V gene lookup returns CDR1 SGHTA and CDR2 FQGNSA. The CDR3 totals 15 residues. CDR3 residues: CASSLGSGNTGELFF. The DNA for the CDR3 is TGTGCCAGCAGCTTGGGTAGCGGGAACACCGGGGAGCTGTTTTTT.

CDR3 sequence: CASSSLIGIRTGNEQFF. In nucleotides, the CDR3 is TGTGCCAGCAGCTCTCTTATTGGTATTCGTACGGGGAATGAGCAGTTCTTC. J is TRBJ2-1 and V is TRBV11-2, with D perhaps TRBD2 (5 bases). Looked up from germline, CDR1 is SGHAT and CDR2 is FQNNGV. Trimming took 4 bases from V and 7 from J, leaving 23 bases between them. The CDR3 covers 17 residues. Full variable domain (remainder filled in from reference TRBV11-2 and TRBJ2-1): EAGVAQSPRYKIIEKRQSVAFWCNPISGHATLYWYQQILGQGPKLLIQFQNNGVVDDSQLPKDRFSAERLKGVDSTLKIQPAKLEDSAVYLCASSSLIGIRTGNEQFFGPGTRLTVL.

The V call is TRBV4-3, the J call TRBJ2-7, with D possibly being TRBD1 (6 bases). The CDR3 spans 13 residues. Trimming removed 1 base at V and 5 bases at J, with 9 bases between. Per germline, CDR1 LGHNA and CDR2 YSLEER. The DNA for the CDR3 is TGCGCCAGCAGCCAAGTGGACAGCCACGAGCAGTACTTC. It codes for CASSQVDSHEQYF.

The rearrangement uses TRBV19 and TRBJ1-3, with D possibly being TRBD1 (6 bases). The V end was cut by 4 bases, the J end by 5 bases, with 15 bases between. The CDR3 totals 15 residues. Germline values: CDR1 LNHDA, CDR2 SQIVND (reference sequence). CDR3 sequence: CASSNRQAGRNTIYF. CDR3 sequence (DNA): TGTGCCAGTAGTAACAGACAGGCTGGGAGAAACACCATATATTTT.

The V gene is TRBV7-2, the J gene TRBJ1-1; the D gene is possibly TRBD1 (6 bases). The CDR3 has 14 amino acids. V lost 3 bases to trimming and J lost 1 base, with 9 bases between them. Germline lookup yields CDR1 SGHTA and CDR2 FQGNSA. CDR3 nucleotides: TGTGCCAGCAGCTTGGGACACCAGAACACTGAAGCTTTCTTT. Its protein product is CASSLGHQNTEAFF.

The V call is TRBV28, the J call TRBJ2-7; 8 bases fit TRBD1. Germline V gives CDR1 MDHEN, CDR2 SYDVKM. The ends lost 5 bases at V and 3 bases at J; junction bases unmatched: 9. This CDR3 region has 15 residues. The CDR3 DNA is TGTGCCAGCAGTCCCCGTCGACAGGGGAGCTACGAGCAGTACTTC. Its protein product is CASSPRRQGSYEQYF.

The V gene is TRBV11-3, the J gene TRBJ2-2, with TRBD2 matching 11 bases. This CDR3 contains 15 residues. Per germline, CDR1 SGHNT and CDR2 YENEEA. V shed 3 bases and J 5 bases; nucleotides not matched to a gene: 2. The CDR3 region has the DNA TGTGCCAGCAGCTTCGGGACTAGCGGTACCGGGGAGCTGTTTTTT. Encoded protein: CASSFGTSGTGELFF.

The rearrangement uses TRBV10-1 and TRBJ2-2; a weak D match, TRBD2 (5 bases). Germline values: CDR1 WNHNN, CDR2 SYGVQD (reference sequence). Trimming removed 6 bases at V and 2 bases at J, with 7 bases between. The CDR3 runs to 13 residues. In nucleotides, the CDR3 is TGCGCCAGCAGCGACTACAACACCGGGGAGCTGTTTTTT. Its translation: CASSDYNTGELFF.

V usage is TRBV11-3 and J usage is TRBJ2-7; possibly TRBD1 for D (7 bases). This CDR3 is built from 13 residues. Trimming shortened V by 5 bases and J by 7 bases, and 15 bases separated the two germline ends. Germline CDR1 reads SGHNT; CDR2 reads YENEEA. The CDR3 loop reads CASSKLTGREQYF. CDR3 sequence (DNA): TGTGCCAGCAGCAAACTGACAGGGAGGGAGCAGTACTTC.

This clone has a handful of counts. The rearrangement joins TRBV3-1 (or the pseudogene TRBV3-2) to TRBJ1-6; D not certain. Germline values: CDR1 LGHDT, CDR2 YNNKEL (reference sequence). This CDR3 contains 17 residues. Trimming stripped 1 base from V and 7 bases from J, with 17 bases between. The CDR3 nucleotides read TGTGCCAGCAGCCAAGCATTTATCTCGGGTCGAAATTCACCCCTCCACTTT. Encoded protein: CASSQAFISGRNSPLHF.

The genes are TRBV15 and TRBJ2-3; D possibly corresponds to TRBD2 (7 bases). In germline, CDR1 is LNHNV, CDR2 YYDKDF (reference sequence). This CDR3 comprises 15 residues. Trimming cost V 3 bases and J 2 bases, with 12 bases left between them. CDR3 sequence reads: CATSRGGGHTDTQYF. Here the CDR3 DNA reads TGTGCCACCAGCAGGGGCGGGGGACACACAGATACGCAGTATTTT.

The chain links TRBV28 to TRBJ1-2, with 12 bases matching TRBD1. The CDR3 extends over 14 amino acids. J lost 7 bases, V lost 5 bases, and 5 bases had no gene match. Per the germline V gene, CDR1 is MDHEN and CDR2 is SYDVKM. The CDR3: CASSTGQGARGYTF. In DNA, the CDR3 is TGTGCCAGCAGTACGGGACAGGGGGCTCGTGGCTACACCTTC.

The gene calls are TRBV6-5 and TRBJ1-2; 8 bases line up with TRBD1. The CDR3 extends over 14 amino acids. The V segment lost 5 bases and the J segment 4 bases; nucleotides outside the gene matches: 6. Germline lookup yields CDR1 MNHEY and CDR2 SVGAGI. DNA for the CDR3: TGTGCCAGCAGTCCATCCGACAGGGGCTATGGCTACACCTTC. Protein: CASSPSDRGYGYTF.

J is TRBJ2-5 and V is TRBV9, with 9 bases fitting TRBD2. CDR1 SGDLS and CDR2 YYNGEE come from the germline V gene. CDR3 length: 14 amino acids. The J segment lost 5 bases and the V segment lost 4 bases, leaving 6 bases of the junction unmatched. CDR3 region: CASSPSGIWETQYF. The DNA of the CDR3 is TGTGCCAGCAGCCCTAGCGGGATTTGGGAGACCCAGTACTTC.

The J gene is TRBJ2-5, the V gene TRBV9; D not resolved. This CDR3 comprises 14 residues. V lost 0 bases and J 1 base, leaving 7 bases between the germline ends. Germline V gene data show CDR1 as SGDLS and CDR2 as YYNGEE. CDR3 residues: CASSVGRSQETQYF. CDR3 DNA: TGTGCCAGCAGCGTAGGAAGGAGCCAAGAGACCCAGTACTTC.

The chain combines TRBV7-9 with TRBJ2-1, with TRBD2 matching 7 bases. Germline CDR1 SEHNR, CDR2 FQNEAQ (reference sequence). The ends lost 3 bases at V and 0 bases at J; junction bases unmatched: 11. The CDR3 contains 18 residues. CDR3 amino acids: CASSFRAAGLSSYNEQFF. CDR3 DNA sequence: TGTGCCAGCAGCTTCCGGGCAGCGGGACTGTCCTCCTACAATGAGCAGTTCTTC.

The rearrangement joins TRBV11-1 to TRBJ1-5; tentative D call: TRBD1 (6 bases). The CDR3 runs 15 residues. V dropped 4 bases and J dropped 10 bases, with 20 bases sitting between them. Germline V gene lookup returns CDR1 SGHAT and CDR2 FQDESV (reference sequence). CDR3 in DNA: TGTGCCAGCAGCTACGGACTAGCGGGGGGGCCTCCCCAGCATTTT. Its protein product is CASSYGLAGGPPQHF.

CDR3 region: CASSPGPGQGVYEQYF. The CDR3 region has the DNA TGTGCCAGCAGCCCTGGGCCGGGACAGGGGGTGTACGAGCAGTACTTC. The J gene is TRBJ2-7, the V gene TRBV7-8; 11 bases line up with TRBD1. The germline CDR1 and CDR2 sequences are SGHVS and FQNEAQ. This CDR3 has 16 amino acids. Unmatched junction bases numbered 10, after V lost 5 bases and J lost 4 bases.

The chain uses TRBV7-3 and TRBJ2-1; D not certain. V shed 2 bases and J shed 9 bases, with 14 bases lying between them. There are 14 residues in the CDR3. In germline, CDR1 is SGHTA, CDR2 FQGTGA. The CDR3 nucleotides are TGTGCCAGCAGCTTAGGTGGAGTTCCCGCTGAGCAGTTCTTC. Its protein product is CASSLGGVPAEQFF.

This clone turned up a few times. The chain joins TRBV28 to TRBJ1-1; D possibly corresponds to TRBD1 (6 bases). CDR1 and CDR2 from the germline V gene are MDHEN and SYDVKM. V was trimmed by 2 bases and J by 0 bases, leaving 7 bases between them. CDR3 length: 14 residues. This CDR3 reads CASSLTGMNTEAFF. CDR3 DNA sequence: TGTGCCAGCAGTTTAACAGGGATGAACACTGAAGCTTTCTTT.

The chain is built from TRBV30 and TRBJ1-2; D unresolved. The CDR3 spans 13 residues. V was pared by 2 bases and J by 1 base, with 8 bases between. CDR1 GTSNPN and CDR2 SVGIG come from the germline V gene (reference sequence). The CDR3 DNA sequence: TGTGCCTGGAGTCTCGGGATTAACTATGGCTACACCTTC. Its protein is CAWSLGINYGYTF. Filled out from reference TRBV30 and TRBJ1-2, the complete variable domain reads SQTIHQWPATLVQPVGSPLSLECTVEGTSNPNLYWYRQAAGRGLQLLFYSVGIGQISSEVPQNLSASRPQDRQFILSSKKLLLSDSGFYLCAWSLGINYGYTFGSGTRLTVV.